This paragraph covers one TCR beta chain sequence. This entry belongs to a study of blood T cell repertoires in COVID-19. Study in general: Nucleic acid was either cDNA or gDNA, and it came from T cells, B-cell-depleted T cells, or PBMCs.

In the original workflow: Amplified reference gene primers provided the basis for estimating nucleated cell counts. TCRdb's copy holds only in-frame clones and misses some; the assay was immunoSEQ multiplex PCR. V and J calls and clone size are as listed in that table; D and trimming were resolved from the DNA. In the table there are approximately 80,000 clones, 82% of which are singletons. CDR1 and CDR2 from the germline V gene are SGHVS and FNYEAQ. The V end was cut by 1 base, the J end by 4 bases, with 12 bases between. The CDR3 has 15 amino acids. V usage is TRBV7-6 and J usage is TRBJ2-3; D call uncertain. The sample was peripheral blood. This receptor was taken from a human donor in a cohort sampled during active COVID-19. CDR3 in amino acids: CASSLDRVPADTQYF. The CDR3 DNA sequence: TGTGCCAGCAGCTTAGATAGAGTGCCTGCAGATACGCAGTATTTT.